What follows are 28 T cell receptor beta chains derived from one specimen sequenced in a study of cytomegalovirus exposure and HLA in healthy donors (dated 2017 in TCRdb). Receptors were amplified or captured by the immunoSEQ multiplex PCR assay. TCRdb stores this immuneACCESS table with in-frame sequences only. Part of the clones is absent; in the studies checked, under half of the shortfall reflects unresolved V genes, and no reason is known for the rest. A total of 65,000 to 75,000 clones appear in this sample, 90% to 95% of them only once. The ten largest clones represent over 4% of the sample. The source material was PBMCs. These receptors all stem from a man younger than 35 in good health and CMV-seropositive.

V usage is TRBV7-6 and J usage is TRBJ2-3; TRBD2 aligns across 9 bases. The CDR3 totals 17 residues. Trimming removed 3 bases from V and 4 bases from J; junction bases left unmatched: 11. Germline CDR1 is SGHVS and CDR2 is FNYEAQ. In DNA form, the CDR3 reads TGTGCCAGCAGCTTCCTCCATCGCGCGGGAGGGCCAGATACGCAGTATTTT. It is translated as CASSFLHRAGGPDTQYF.

The chain links TRBV9 to TRBJ2-1, with TRBD1 matching 12 bases. The CDR3 is 17 amino acids. CDR1 and CDR2 (germline): SGDLS, YYNGEE. J was trimmed by 4 bases and V by 0 bases; bases with no gene match: 5. The DNA of the CDR3 is TGTGCCAGCAGCGTAGGGGGGGGACAGGGGGCTTACAATGAGCAGTTCTTC. It encodes CASSVGGGQGAYNEQFF. Complete variable domain (other parts from reference TRBV9 and TRBJ2-1): DSGVTQTPKHLITATGQRVTLRCSPRSGDLSVYWYQQSLDQGLQFLIQYYNGEERAKGNILERFSAQQFPDLHSELNLSSLELGDSALYFCASSVGGGQGAYNEQFFGPGTRLTVL.

The rearrangement joins TRBV7-6 to TRBJ2-5; D possibly corresponds to TRBD2 (5 bases). Trimming stripped 5 bases from V and 2 bases from J, with 12 bases between. Germline CDR1 is SGHVS and CDR2 is FNYEAQ. The CDR3 length is 14 residues. This CDR3 is CASSQRQVQETQYF. The CDR3 DNA sequence: TGTGCCAGCAGCCAGCGGCAAGTTCAAGAGACCCAGTACTTC.

The genes are TRBV27 and TRBJ1-1; 11 nucleotides align to TRBD1. Per germline, CDR1 MNHEY and CDR2 SMNVEV (reference sequence). Trimming took 1 base from V and 5 from J; bases not matched to a gene: 9. There are 17 residues in the CDR3. CDR3 amino acids: CASSLYGTGGLRTEAFF. The CDR3 nucleotides read TGTGCCAGCAGTTTATACGGGACAGGGGGTCTACGTACTGAAGCTTTCTTT.

The rearrangement links TRBV29-1 to TRBJ2-1; D is uncertain. CDR3 length: 13 amino acids. Germline V CDR1 and CDR2: SQVTM, ANQGSEA. Trimming took 4 bases from V and 2 from J, leaving 9 bases between them. DNA of the CDR3: TGCAGCGTTGGGGCTGACACCTACAATGAGCAGTTCTTC. It is translated as CSVGADTYNEQFF.

V is TRBV7-9 and J is TRBJ2-7; 8 nucleotides match TRBD1. Germline V lookup: CDR1 SEHNR, CDR2 FQNEAQ (reference sequence). The CDR3 loop spans 14 amino acids. The V and J ends lost 3 bases and 3 bases, in that order; junction bases with no gene match: 4. DNA of the CDR3: TGTGCCAGCAGCTTCGGTGGACAGGGCTACGAGCAGTACTTC. It translates to CASSFGGQGYEQYF.

The V and J genes are TRBV6-1 and TRBJ2-3; 9 nucleotides align to TRBD2. Looked up from germline, CDR1 is MNHNS and CDR2 is SASEGT. The V gene end was trimmed by 11 bases and the J gene end by 9 bases; junction bases not matched to a gene: 18. This CDR3 region has 15 residues. CDR3: CAHTELAGSSYTQYF. Here the CDR3 DNA reads TGTGCCCACACGGAGCTAGCGGGATCCTCTTACACGCAGTATTTT.

The rearrangement links TRBV27 to TRBJ2-1, with a tentative D call TRBD2 (5 bases). Germline V gene data show CDR1 as MNHEY and CDR2 as SMNVEV (reference sequence). The CDR3 extends over 16 amino acids. V lost 6 bases and J 8 bases, leaving 23 bases between the germline ends. The chain's CDR3 is CASRPVGESPFDEQFF. DNA of the CDR3: TGTGCCAGCAGGCCGGTCGGGGAGTCCCCCTTCGATGAGCAGTTCTTC.

The CDR3 here is CASSPRQGVFGYTF. The CDR3 nucleotides are TGTGCCAGCAGCCCGCGACAGGGGGTCTTTGGCTACACCTTC. V usage is TRBV5-4 and J usage is TRBJ1-2, with 9 nucleotides matching TRBD1. J lost 7 bases, V lost 4 bases, and 8 bases had no gene match. CDR1 and CDR2 (germline): SGHNT, YYREEE (reference sequence). The CDR3 length is 14 residues. The entire variable domain, with the rest obtained from reference TRBV5-4 and TRBJ1-2, is as follows: ETGVTQSPTHLIKTRGQQVTLRCSSQSGHNTVSWYQQALGQGPQFIFQYYREEENGRGNFPPRFSGLQFPNYSSELNVNALELDDSALYLCASSPRQGVFGYTFGSGTRLTVV.

The rearrangement uses TRBV30 and TRBJ2-1; no reliable D call. Germline CDR1 GTSNPN, CDR2 SVGIG (reference sequence). This CDR3 has 12 amino acids. Trimming took 5 bases from V and 8 from J, leaving 13 bases between them. CDR3 protein: CAWHRVGDEQFF. As DNA, the CDR3 is TGTGCCTGGCATAGAGTGGGCGATGAGCAGTTCTTC. The entire variable domain, with the rest obtained from reference TRBV30 and TRBJ2-1, is as follows: SQTIHQWPATLVQPVGSPLSLECTVEGTSNPNLYWYRQAAGRGLQLLFYSVGIGQISSEVPQNLSASRPQDRQFILSSKKLLLSDSGFYLCAWHRVGDEQFFGPGTRLTVL.

This clone was detected a few times. The V call is TRBV5-4, the J call TRBJ2-7, with 8 bases fitting TRBD1. CDR3 length: 14 residues. Trimming at V came to 4 bases and at J to 5 bases, leaving 8 bases not matched to a gene. CDR1 is SGHNT, CDR2 YYREEE, per germline (reference sequence). CDR3 sequence: CASSLWTGLDEQYF. CDR3 coding DNA: TGTGCCAGCAGCCTATGGACAGGGTTGGACGAGCAGTACTTC.

This rearrangement joins TRBV11-2 to TRBJ2-2, with D possibly TRBD1 on 6 matching bases. Germline CDR1 and CDR2: SGHAT and FQNNGV. The CDR3 spans 15 residues. V lost 1 base and J 5 bases, leaving 11 bases between the germline ends. The CDR3 DNA is TGTGCCAGCAGCTTAGCAGGGGTCGGAACCGGGGAGCTGTTTTTT. It translates to CASSLAGVGTGELFF.

This clone was seen a single time. The chain uses TRBV10-3 and TRBJ2-5, with 9 bases matching TRBD1. The CDR3 loop spans 13 amino acids. The J segment lost 2 bases and the V segment lost 11 bases, leaving 6 bases of the junction unmatched. Per germline, CDR1 ENHRY and CDR2 SYGVKD. The CDR3 region has the DNA TGTGCCGCGGGACAGGGAGTACAAGAGACCCAGTACTTC. This translates into CAAGQGVQETQYF.

This chain joins TRBV28 and TRBJ2-6; D might be TRBD2 (6 bases). V lost 7 bases and J lost 0, with 16 bases in between. The length of the CDR3 is 17 residues. From germline, CDR1 is MDHEN and CDR2 SYDVKM. The DNA for the CDR3 is TGTGCCAGCACGGCCGGGGGACCCCCCTCTGGGGCCAACGTCCTGACTTTC. This translates into CASTAGGPPSGANVLTF. The variable domain in full, completed from reference TRBV28 and TRBJ2-6, reads DVKVTQSSRYLVKRTGEKVFLECVQDMDHENMFWYRQDPGLGLRLIYFSYDVKMKEKGDIPEGYSVSREKKERFSLILESASTNQTSMYLCASTAGGPPSGANVLTFGAGSRLTVL.

The chain couples TRBV28 to TRBJ1-2; the match to TRBD1 covers 9 bases. The length of the CDR3 is 15 residues. Looked up from germline, CDR1 is MDHEN and CDR2 is SYDVKM. V was pared by 5 bases and J by 4 bases, with 8 bases of the junction left unmatched. The CDR3 spells CASSRPGQGTYGYTF. In DNA form, the CDR3 reads TGTGCCAGCAGTCGCCCCGGACAGGGGACCTATGGCTACACCTTC.

J is TRBJ2-3 and V is TRBV5-6; D is possibly TRBD1 (5 bases). The CDR3 covers 14 residues. Germline V gene lookup returns CDR1 SGHDT and CDR2 YYEEEE. V was cut by 1 base and J by 3 bases, with 9 bases left in between. The CDR3 nucleotides read TGTGCCAGCAGCTTGCGCACAGGAACAGATACGCAGTATTTT. It yields the protein CASSLRTGTDTQYF.

The J gene is TRBJ2-1, the V gene TRBV9; TRBD1 matches at 9 bases. The germline V gene has CDR1 SGDLS and CDR2 YYNGEE. Trimming took 3 bases from V and 6 from J; bases not matched to a gene: 7. CDR3 length: 15 residues. CDR3: CASSAVGTGLNEQFF. For the CDR3, the DNA is TGTGCCAGCAGCGCAGTAGGGACAGGGCTCAATGAGCAGTTCTTC. Based on the CDR3 plus reference TRBV9 and TRBJ2-1, the full variable domain is DSGVTQTPKHLITATGQRVTLRCSPRSGDLSVYWYQQSLDQGLQFLIQYYNGEERAKGNILERFSAQQFPDLHSELNLSSLELGDSALYFCASSAVGTGLNEQFFGPGTRLTVL.

The chain couples TRBV28 to TRBJ1-2, with 9 bases matching TRBD1. The germline V gene encodes CDR1 MDHEN and CDR2 SYDVKM. There are 15 residues in the CDR3. V lost 6 bases and J lost 4; bases outside the gene matches: 9. The CDR3: CASSYRDREVYGYTF. DNA of the CDR3: TGTGCCAGCAGCTACCGGGACAGGGAAGTCTATGGCTACACCTTC.

The chain combines TRBV10-1 with TRBJ2-1, with 9 bases lining up with TRBD2. The CDR3 consists of 17 residues. Germline CDR1 reads WNHNN; CDR2 reads SYGVQD (reference sequence). J lost 5 bases, V lost 6 bases, and 14 bases had no gene match. CDR3: CASRRELSGSGDNEQFF. The CDR3 nucleotides read TGCGCCAGCAGAAGGGAGCTTAGCGGGAGTGGCGACAATGAGCAGTTCTTC.

The sample holds one count of this clone. The chain recombines TRBV28 with TRBJ2-3; D uncertain. Trimming pared 3 bases from V and 2 bases from J, leaving 24 bases between. This CDR3 region has 19 residues. CDR1 is MDHEN, CDR2 SYDVKM, per germline. The DNA of the CDR3 is TGTGCCAGCAGTTTTCCGTTGATGGCACCCACCATTACCACAGATACGCAGTATTTT. Its protein is CASSFPLMAPTITTDTQYF.

Only a few counts were recorded for this clone. J is TRBJ1-1 and V is TRBV20-1; 7 positions match TRBD1. Unmatched junction bases numbered 5, after V lost 5 bases and J lost 8 bases. CDR1 is DFQATT and CDR2 is SNEGSKA in the germline V gene (reference sequence). The CDR3 is made up of 11 amino acids. CDR3 loop: CSAPDRREAFF. CDR3 DNA: TGCAGTGCTCCGGACAGGAGAGAAGCTTTCTTT.

CDR3 nucleotide sequence: TGTGCCAGCAGCAAAGTAAGAGTCGAGCTCGTCTACGAGCAGTACTTC. Translated, it gives CASSKVRVELVYEQYF. This chain uses TRBV21-1 with TRBJ2-7; TRBD2, as called in the table, went unchecked against the DNA. TRBV21-1 is deemed a pseudogene. The CDR3 is made up of 16 amino acids.

The CDR3 protein is CASSLGSAGSEQYF. The CDR3 DNA sequence: TGTGCCAGCAGCTTGGGTTCTGCGGGGAGCGAGCAGTACTTC. The chain joins TRBV5-4 to TRBJ2-7; TRBD2 might be the D (6 bases). Trimming removed 0 bases from V and 6 bases from J, with 13 bases in between. The CDR3 loop spans 14 amino acids. Germline V gene lookup returns CDR1 SGHNT and CDR2 YYREEE (reference sequence).

The chain joins TRBV27 to TRBJ2-7; the match to TRBD1 covers 10 bases. CDR3 size: 14 residues. J was trimmed by 2 bases and V by 5 bases; bases with no gene match: 3. Per germline, CDR1 MNHEY and CDR2 SMNVEV (reference sequence). CDR3 region: CASSGGQGPYEQYF. The CDR3 DNA reads as TGTGCCAGCAGTGGGGGACAGGGGCCCTACGAGCAGTACTTC.

The J gene is TRBJ1-1, the V gene TRBV2; D remains unclear. Trimming removed 6 bases from V and 4 bases from J, with 15 bases in between. Germline assignment: CDR1 SNHLY and CDR2 FYNNEI. The CDR3 has 14 amino acids. The CDR3 DNA sequence: TGTGCCAGCAGGACCCTTGAGGGTGGCACTGAAGCTTTCTTT. The encoded protein is CASRTLEGGTEAFF.

The genes are TRBV6-5 and TRBJ2-1; D perhaps matches TRBD1 (5 bases). CDR1 MNHEY and CDR2 SVGAGI come from the germline V gene. V dropped 3 bases and J dropped 2 bases, with 11 bases sitting between them. The CDR3 covers 15 residues. The DNA for the CDR3 is TGTGCCAGCAGTTATGGGCAGGGAACCTACAATGAGCAGTTCTTC. It specifies CASSYGQGTYNEQFF.

Only one count was recorded for this clone. The chain uses TRBV6-4 and TRBJ2-1, with D possibly matching TRBD2 (6 bases). V was trimmed by 4 bases and J by 5 bases, leaving 18 bases between them. The CDR3 consists of 16 residues. CDR1 MRHNA and CDR2 SNTAGT come from the germline V gene. The CDR3 loop is CASSGTRSWGDNEQFF. Here the CDR3 DNA reads TGTGCCAGCAGTGGTACCCGCTCTTGGGGGGACAATGAGCAGTTCTTC.

The V call is TRBV28, the J call TRBJ2-5, with D maybe TRBD1 (6 bases). The length of the CDR3 is 16 residues. Trimming left V 6 bases short and J 9 bases short, with 26 bases between. The germline V gene has CDR1 MDHEN and CDR2 SYDVKM. The CDR3 protein is CASRENRVTVNLAQYF. The CDR3 coding sequence is TGTGCCAGCAGGGAAAACAGGGTTACGGTCAATCTGGCCCAGTACTTC.